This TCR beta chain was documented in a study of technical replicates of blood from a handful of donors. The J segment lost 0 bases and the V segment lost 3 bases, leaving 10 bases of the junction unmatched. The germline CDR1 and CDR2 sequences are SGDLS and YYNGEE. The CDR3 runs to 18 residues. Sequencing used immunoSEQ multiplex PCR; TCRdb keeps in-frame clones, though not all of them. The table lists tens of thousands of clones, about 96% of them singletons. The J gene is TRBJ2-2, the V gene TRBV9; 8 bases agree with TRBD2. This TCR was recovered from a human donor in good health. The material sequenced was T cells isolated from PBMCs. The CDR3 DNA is TGTGCCAGCAGCGGGGGGATACTAGCGGTTTCGAACACCGGGGAGCTGTTTTTT. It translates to CASSGGILAVSNTGELFF.